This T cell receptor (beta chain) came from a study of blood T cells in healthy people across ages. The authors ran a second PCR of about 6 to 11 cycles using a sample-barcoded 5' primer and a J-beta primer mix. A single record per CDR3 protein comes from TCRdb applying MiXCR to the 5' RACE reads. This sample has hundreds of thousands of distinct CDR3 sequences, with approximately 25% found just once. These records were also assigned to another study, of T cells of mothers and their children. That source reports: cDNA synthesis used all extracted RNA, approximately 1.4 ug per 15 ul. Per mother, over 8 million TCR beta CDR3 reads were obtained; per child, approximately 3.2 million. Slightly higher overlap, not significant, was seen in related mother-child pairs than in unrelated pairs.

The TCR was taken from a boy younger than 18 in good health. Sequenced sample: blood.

The CDR3 nucleotides are TGTGCCAGCAGCACGCGACAGGGTGTGGAGACCCAGTACTTC. Translation gives CASSTRQGVETQYF. The chain recombines TRBV7-2 with TRBJ2-5; 7 bases match TRBD1. The CDR3 runs 14 residues. Per germline, CDR1 SGHTA and CDR2 FQGNSA. V shed 5 bases, J shed 5 bases, and the junction held 8 bases outside the gene matches. The full variable domain, in which reference TRBV7-2 and TRBJ2-5 provide the parts outside the CDR3, is GAGVSQSPSNKVTEKGKDVELRCDPISGHTALYWYRQSLGQGLEFLIYFQGNSAPDKSGLPSDRFSAERTGGSVSTLTIQRTQQEDSAVYLCASSTRQGVETQYFGPGTRLLVL.